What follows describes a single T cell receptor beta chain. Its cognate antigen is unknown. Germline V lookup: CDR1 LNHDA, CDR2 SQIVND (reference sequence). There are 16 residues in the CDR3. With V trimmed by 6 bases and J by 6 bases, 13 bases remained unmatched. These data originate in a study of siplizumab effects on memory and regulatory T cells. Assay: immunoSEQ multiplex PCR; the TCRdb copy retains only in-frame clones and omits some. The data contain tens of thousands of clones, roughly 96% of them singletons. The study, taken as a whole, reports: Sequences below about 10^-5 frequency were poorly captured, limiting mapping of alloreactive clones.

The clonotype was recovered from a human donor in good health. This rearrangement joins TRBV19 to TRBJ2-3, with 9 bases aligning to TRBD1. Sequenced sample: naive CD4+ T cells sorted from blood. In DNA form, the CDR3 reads TGTGCCAGTAGCACCTTGCCGGGACAGGGAGGTGATACGCAGTATTTT. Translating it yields CASSTLPGQGGDTQYF.